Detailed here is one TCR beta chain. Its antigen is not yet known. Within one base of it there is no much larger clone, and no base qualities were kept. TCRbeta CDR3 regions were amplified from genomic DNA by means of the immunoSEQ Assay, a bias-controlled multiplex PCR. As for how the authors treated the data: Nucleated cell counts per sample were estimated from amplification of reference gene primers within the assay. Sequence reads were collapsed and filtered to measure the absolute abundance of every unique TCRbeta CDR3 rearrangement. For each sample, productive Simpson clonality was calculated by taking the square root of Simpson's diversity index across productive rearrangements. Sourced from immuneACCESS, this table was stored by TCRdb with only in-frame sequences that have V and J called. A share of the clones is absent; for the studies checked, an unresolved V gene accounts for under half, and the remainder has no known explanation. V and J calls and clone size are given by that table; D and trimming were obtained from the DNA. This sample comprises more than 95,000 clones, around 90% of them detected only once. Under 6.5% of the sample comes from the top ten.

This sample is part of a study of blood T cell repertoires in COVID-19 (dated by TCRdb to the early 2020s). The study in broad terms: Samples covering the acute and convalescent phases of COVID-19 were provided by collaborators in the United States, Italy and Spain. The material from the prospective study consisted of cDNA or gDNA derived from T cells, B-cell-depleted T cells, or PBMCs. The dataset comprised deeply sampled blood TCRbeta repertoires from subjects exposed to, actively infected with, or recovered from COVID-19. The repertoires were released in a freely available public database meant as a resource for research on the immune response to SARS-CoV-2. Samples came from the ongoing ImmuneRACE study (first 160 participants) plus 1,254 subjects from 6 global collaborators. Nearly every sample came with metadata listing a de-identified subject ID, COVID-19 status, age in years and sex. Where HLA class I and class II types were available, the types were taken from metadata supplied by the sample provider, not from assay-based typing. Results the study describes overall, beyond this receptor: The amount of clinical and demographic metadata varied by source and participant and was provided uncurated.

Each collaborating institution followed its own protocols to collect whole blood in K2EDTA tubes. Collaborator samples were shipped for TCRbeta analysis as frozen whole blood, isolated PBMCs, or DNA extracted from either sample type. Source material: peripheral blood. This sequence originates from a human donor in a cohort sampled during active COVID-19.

The base sequence is TGTGCCAGCAGCAGGGACAGGGGGCTCGTGCGGGAAAAACTGTTTTTT. It codes for CASSRDRGLVREKLFF. The chain couples TRBV27 to TRBJ1-4; 12 bases in between match TRBD1. Counted from cysteine to phenylalanine, this CDR3 has 16 amino acids. The entry retains the CDR3 DNA only, 48 bases that are in frame from base 1. Compared with germline, V lacks 6 bases and J lacks 8 bases; bases without a gene match: 10. The germline V gene (reference sequence) supplies CDR1 MNHEY and CDR2 SMNVEV.